This T cell receptor (beta chain) was recorded in a study of CD4 T cells in relation to SARS-CoV-2 and coronaviruses. Study information: ViraFEST: approximately 10-day antigen culture of PBMCs, then TCR beta CDR3 sequencing.

Germline CDR1 and CDR2: MNHEY and SVGAGI. Trimming shortened V by 7 bases and J by 0 bases, and 13 bases separated the two germline ends. The CDR3 loop spans 14 amino acids. Sequencing used immunoSEQ multiplex PCR; TCRdb keeps in-frame clones, though not all of them. The table has 31,000 or so clones, about three quarters seen once. Points on this clone: Its antigen is still unknown.

Study-level findings and limits: In 55% to 75% of donors, memory CD4+ clonotypes crossrecognized SARS-CoV-2 and at least one common cold coronavirus spike.

The unexposed donors gave CD4+ T cells in about 2010-2019, prior to COVID-19. CD4+ T cells were isolated from the cells after less than 13 days of culture. Fresh IL-2 medium replaced half the medium on days 3 and 7. The sample comprised CD4+ T cells from PBMCs, cultured in vitro. This receptor was taken from a human donor in good health. The rearrangement links TRBV6-5 to TRBJ2-7, with D unclear. The CDR3 DNA reads as TGTGCCAGCAAAGATAGGGCCCTCTCCTACGAGCAGTACTTC. It is translated as CASKDRALSYEQYF.